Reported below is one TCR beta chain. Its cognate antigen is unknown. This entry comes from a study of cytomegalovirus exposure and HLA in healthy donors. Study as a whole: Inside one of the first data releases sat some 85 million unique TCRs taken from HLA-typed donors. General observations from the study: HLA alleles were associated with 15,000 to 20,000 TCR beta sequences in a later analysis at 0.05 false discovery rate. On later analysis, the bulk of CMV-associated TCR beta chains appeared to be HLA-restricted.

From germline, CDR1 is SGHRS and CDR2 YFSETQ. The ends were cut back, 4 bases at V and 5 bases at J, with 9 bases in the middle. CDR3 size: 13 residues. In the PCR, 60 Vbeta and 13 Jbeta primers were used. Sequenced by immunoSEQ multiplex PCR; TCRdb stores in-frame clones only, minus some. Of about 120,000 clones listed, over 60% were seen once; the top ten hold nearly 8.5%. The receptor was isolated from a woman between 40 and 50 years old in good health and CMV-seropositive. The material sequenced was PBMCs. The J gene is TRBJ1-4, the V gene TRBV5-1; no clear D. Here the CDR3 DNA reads TGCGCCAGCAGCCAAGGAGGGAATGAAAAACTGTTTTTT. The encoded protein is CASSQGGNEKLFF.